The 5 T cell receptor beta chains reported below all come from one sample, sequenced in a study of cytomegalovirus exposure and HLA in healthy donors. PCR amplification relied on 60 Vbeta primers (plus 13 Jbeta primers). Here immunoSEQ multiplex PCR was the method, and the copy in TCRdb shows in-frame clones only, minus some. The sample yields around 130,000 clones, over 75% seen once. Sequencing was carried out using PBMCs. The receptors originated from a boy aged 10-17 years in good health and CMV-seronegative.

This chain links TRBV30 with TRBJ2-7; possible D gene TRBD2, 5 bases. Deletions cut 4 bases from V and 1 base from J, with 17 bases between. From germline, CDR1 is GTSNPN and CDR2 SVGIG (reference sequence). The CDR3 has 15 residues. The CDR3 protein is CAWTTGKALSYEQYF. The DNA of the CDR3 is TGTGCCTGGACCACGGGAAAAGCCTTGTCCTACGAGCAGTACTTC. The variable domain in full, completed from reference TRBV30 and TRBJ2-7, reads SQTIHQWPATLVQPVGSPLSLECTVEGTSNPNLYWYRQAAGRGLQLLFYSVGIGQISSEVPQNLSASRPQDRQFILSSKKLLLSDSGFYLCAWTTGKALSYEQYFGPGTRLTVT.

The DNA of the CDR3 is TGCGCCAGCAGCCAGGAACGAGGACTAGCGGACACCGGGGAGCTGTTTTTT. It translates to CASSQERGLADTGELFF. The chain recombines TRBV4-1 with TRBJ2-2, with 10 bases matching TRBD2. Germline V gene sequence: CDR1 MGHRA, CDR2 YSYEKL. With V trimmed by 3 bases and J by 3 bases, 7 bases remained unmatched. The CDR3 runs to 17 residues.

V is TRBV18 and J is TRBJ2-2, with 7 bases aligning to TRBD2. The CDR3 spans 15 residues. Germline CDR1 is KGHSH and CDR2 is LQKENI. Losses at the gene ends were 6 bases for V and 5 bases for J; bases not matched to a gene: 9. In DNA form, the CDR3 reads TGTGCCAGCTCTCCAGGCGGGGGACGGACCGGGGAGCTGTTTTTT. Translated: CASSPGGGRTGELFF.

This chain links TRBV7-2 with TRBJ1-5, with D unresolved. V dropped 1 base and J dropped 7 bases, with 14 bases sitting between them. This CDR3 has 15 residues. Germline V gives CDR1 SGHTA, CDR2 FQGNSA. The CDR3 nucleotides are TGTGCCAGCAGCTTAGAGATCGCAGGAGGGCAGCCCCAGCATTTT. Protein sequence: CASSLEIAGGQPQHF.

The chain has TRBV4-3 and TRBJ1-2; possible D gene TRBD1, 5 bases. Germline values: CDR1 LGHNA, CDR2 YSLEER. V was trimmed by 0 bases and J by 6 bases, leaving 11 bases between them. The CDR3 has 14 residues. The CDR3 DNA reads TGCGCCAGCAGCCAAGATTACGGCAGGGATGGCTACACCTTC. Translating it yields CASSQDYGRDGYTF.